This T cell receptor (beta chain) was found in a study of CXCR3-negative and CXCR3-positive naive CD8 T cells. The study's findings and limits: Compared with CXCR3-negative naive cells, CXCR3-positive naive cells showed more hydrophobic TRB CDR3s. It was found that naive subsets had comparable surface CD5, and TCR strength was inferred from TRB CDR3 properties. Diversity in memory CD8+ cells fell much lower than the comparably high levels seen in both naive subsets.

This CDR3 is built from 15 residues. Germline-derived CDR1 and CDR2 are SEHNR and FQNEAQ (reference sequence). In the case of this clonotype: Its specificity is not known.

5' RACE that incorporated UMI labels was used to prepare the TRB cDNA libraries. From the 5' RACE reads, TCRdb lists one entry per CDR3 protein and no DNA. The sample table includes some 120,000 distinct CDR3 sequences. The sequence came from a human donor in good health. Some clones in this sample may be carry-over from other donors' samples. Sequencing used naive CXCR3+ CD8+ T cells from blood. Indicated subset: CD45RO-CCR7+CD27+CD95- naive CD8+ T cells expressing CXCR3 (TNR3+). This sequence joins TRBV7-9 and TRBJ1-2; the D call of TRBD1 rests on TCRdb alone, since no DNA is present to check it. The CDR3 loop reads CASSLAQVPQHGYTF.